This T cell receptor (beta chain) was retrieved from a study of CD8+CD57+ T cells in acquired aplastic anemia. Study-level background: 3 to 4 ug was the average amount of DNA from sorted CD4+ and CD8+ cells. As sequenced from healthy donors, CD4+ cells averaged about 10 million reads. Study-level findings and limits: Significant differences in CD8+ Simpson's diversity were not observed between patients and controls. Between patients and controls, some 31 CD8+ CDR3 sequences were found in common.

The study profiled TCR beta VDJ and CDR3 using genomic DNA as template. A single record per CDR3 protein comes from TCRdb applying MiXCR to the reads. Of about 160,000 distinct CDR3 sequences in the sample, approximately 43% are singletons; the top ten hold 1.1%. Remarks on this clonotype: Its cognate antigen is unknown.

The CDR3 runs to 12 residues. After removal of 2 bases from V and 9 bases from J, the junction contained 3 bases not matched to a gene. Per germline, CDR1 GTSNPN and CDR2 SVGIG (reference sequence). Sequenced sample: sorted CD4+, CD8+, or CD8+CD57+ T cells (not recorded which) from PBMCs. The V call is TRBV30, the J call TRBJ2-3; 9 positions match TRBD2. This receptor was identified in a human donor in good health. The CDR3 DNA follows: TGTGCCTGGAGTTCGCGGGAGGGAACGCAGTATTTT. It specifies CAWSSREGTQYF.